This TCR beta chain was documented in a study of blood T cell repertoires in COVID-19. Study in general: Researchers got acute and convalescent COVID-19 samples from the United States, Italy and Spain. T cells, B-cell-depleted T cells, or PBMCs provided the cDNA or gDNA that served as material.

In the original analysis: Amplifying reference gene primers gave estimates of nucleated cell counts. The data were produced by immunoSEQ multiplex PCR, yet TCRdb's version contains in-frame clones alone and is incomplete. V, J and clone size are taken as reported in that table, and D and trimming were inferred from the DNA itself. The table includes around 100,000 clones, roughly 80% detected once. V lost 2 bases to trimming and J lost 7 bases; unmatched junction nucleotides: 7. The CDR3 contains 15 residues. Germline CDR1 is MRHNA and CDR2 is SNTAGT. The J gene is TRBJ2-3, the V gene TRBV6-4; 9 nucleotides line up with TRBD2. The TCR was taken from an older man with acute or convalescent COVID-19. Sample: peripheral blood. The CDR3 DNA sequence: TGTGCCAGCAGTGACCCAGCGGGAGGCCAAAATACGCAGTATTTT. It specifies CASSDPAGGQNTQYF.